Ten or more counts support the clone carrying this T cell receptor beta chain. This sample is part of a study of read filtering for tumor transcriptome and immune sequencing. Study-level information: By R-ISS, stages I, II and III held 8, 16 and 7 patients.

This library used roughly 400 ng RNA and molecular barcoded adaptors spanning alpha/delta and beta/gamma chains. TCRdb processed the reads anew with MiXCR; each CDR3 protein has one entry. Among 30,000 to 40,000 distinct CDR3 sequences listed, approximately 14% were seen once. This CDR3 has 14 amino acids. Deletions cut 6 bases from V and 0 bases from J, with 13 bases between. Germline loops: CDR1 SGHRS, CDR2 YFSETQ. This clonotype originated in a donor at least 40 years old with multiple myeloma. V gene TRBV5-1 combines with J gene TRBJ2-7; D is perhaps TRBD1 or TRBD2 (5 bases each). Sequences were obtained from a population of CD138-negative cells sorted from bone marrow. The CDR3 nucleotides read TGCGCCAGCACCCGAGAGGGACGCTCCTACGAGCAGTACTTC. Its translation is CASTREGRSYEQYF.